These 3 T cell receptor beta chains were all obtained from the same sample, sequenced in a study of cytomegalovirus exposure and HLA in healthy donors. Researchers ran the PCR with 60 Vbeta and 13 Jbeta primers. The data were produced by immunoSEQ multiplex PCR, yet TCRdb's version contains in-frame clones alone and is incomplete. The sample yields 90,000 to 120,000 clones, around 72% seen once. The sample taken for sequencing was PBMCs. The source is a woman aged 40 to 50 in good health and CMV-seropositive.

Of note for this clone: Other DNA sequences within the sample encode an identical CDR3. J is TRBJ1-1 and V is TRBV7-6, with D unresolved. The CDR3 spans 13 residues. V was trimmed by 5 bases and J by 1 base, leaving 8 bases between them. Germline V CDR1 and CDR2: SGHVS, FNYEAQ. This CDR3 reads CASSLEQNTEAFF. CDR3 bases: TGTGCCAGCAGCCTAGAACAGAACACTGAAGCTTTCTTT.

Details on this clone: Other nucleotide sequences in the sample specify the same CDR3. J is TRBJ2-5 and V is TRBV5-1, with a tentative D call TRBD1 (5 bases). Germline loops: CDR1 SGHRS, CDR2 YFSETQ. With 0 bases removed from V and 2 bases from J, the gap between germline ends came to 8 bases. The CDR3 consists of 14 residues. The CDR3 is CASSLGQFQETQYF. The CDR3 nucleotides are TGCGCCAGCAGCTTGGGACAGTTTCAAGAGACCCAGTACTTC.

This clone appeared once. The chain recombines TRBV30 with TRBJ1-6, with D hard to call. From germline, CDR1 is GTSNPN and CDR2 SVGIG (reference sequence). The germline V and J ends were trimmed by 0 bases and 9 bases, with 12 bases remaining between them. This CDR3 is built from 14 residues. The CDR3 nucleotides are TGTGCCTGGAGTGTAGCGGACGGAATTTCACCCCTCCACTTT. Translation: CAWSVADGISPLHF.